Each of the 10 T cell receptor beta chains below was sequenced from the same sample in a study of blood T cell repertoires in COVID-19. The assay was immunoSEQ multiplex PCR, and TCRdb's table has in-frame clones only and misses some. The sample carries approximately 240,000 clones, roughly 82% recorded once. Sequenced: peripheral blood. The receptors shown here come from a woman aged 80 or older with active or convalescent COVID-19.

The gene calls are TRBV6-1 and TRBJ1-5; TRBD1 is a possible D gene (6 bases). There are 16 residues in the CDR3. Deletions cut 2 bases from V and 2 bases from J, with 13 bases between. Germline-derived CDR1 and CDR2 are MNHNS and SASEGT. The CDR3 DNA follows: TGTGCCAGCAGTGAACTAGGTGGACAGCGCAATCAGCCCCAGCATTTT. Encoded protein: CASSELGGQRNQPQHF.

The V and J genes are TRBV28 and TRBJ2-5; 7 nucleotides match TRBD2. Trimming cost V 8 bases and J 0 bases; bases outside gene matches: 6. Germline values: CDR1 MDHEN, CDR2 SYDVKM. CDR3 length: 14 residues. For the CDR3, the DNA is TGTGCCAGCTTCCCAGCGGGACACCAAGAGACCCAGTACTTC. Translating it yields CASFPAGHQETQYF.

The chain uses TRBV10-2 and TRBJ1-6; D remains unclear. The V and J ends lost 3 bases and 0 bases respectively, with 6 bases between them. Germline V gene sequence: CDR1 WSHSY, CDR2 SAAADI. The CDR3 contains 15 residues. In nucleotides, the CDR3 is TGCGCCAGCAGTGAAGAGAGCTCCTATAATTCACCCCTCCACTTT. This encodes CASSEESSYNSPLHF.

The chain carries TRBV19 and TRBJ1-1, with a tentative D call TRBD1 (5 bases). Germline CDR1 and CDR2: LNHDA and SQIVND (reference sequence). Trimming pared 9 bases from V and 4 bases from J, leaving 6 bases between. The CDR3 contains 10 residues. CDR3 residues: CASGGTEAFF. The CDR3 region has the DNA TGTGCCAGCGGGGGCACTGAAGCTTTCTTT. Based on the CDR3 plus reference TRBV19 and TRBJ1-1, the full variable domain is DGGITQSPKYLFRKEGQNVTLSCEQNLNHDAMYWYRQDPGQGLRLIYYSQIVNDFQKGDIAEGYSVSREKKESFPLTVTSAQKNPTAFYLCASGGTEAFFGQGTRLTVV.

The chain joins TRBV19 to TRBJ2-7; D gene uncertain. With 3 bases removed from V and 3 bases from J, the gap between germline ends came to 15 bases. The CDR3 spans 15 residues. Germline CDR1 LNHDA, CDR2 SQIVND (reference sequence). The CDR3 region has the DNA TGTGCCAGTAGTATCTCCCGAGACTCCTACTACGAGCAGTACTTC. It encodes CASSISRDSYYEQYF.

The chain couples TRBV3-1 (or the pseudogene TRBV3-2) to TRBJ2-1; 8 nucleotides line up with TRBD2. Trimming at V came to 0 bases and at J to 3 bases, leaving 7 bases not matched to a gene. Germline loops: CDR1 LGHDT, CDR2 YNNKEL (reference sequence). The CDR3 length is 17 residues. CDR3 sequence reads: CASSQDLTGGYYNEQFF. The CDR3 DNA sequence: TGTGCCAGCAGCCAAGATTTGACGGGAGGGTACTACAATGAGCAGTTCTTC.

The chain is built from TRBV5-5 and TRBJ2-2; 12 bases map to TRBD2. From germline, CDR1 is SGHKS and CDR2 YYEKEE (reference sequence). This CDR3 has 18 residues. The ends lost 0 bases at V and 1 base at J; junction bases unmatched: 4. The CDR3 protein is CASSLVATSGRNTGELFF. Written as DNA, the CDR3 is TGTGCCAGCAGCTTGGTGGCGACTAGCGGGAGGAACACCGGGGAGCTGTTTTTT.

The chain links TRBV6-1 to TRBJ1-3; TRBD1 is a possible D gene (6 bases). The V end lost 4 bases, the J end lost 2 bases, and 15 bases lay between the germline ends. CDR1 MNHNS and CDR2 SASEGT come from the germline V gene. The CDR3 covers 16 residues. Here the CDR3 reads CASSGTGSGAGNTIYF. CDR3 nucleotide sequence: TGTGCCAGCAGTGGTACAGGGTCTGGGGCTGGAAACACCATATATTTT.

This clone has just a few counts. The V gene is TRBV9, the J gene TRBJ1-6; 8 bases are shared with TRBD1. Germline V gives CDR1 SGDLS, CDR2 YYNGEE. CDR3 length: 17 residues. Trimming cost V 4 bases and J 4 bases; bases outside gene matches: 10. The CDR3 reads CASSSRTGTGYNSPLHF. The DNA of the CDR3 is TGTGCCAGCAGCTCCCGGACAGGGACTGGGTATAATTCACCCCTCCACTTT.

Regarding this clone: Other nucleotide sequences from this sample produce the same CDR3. CDR3 coding DNA: TGTGCCAGCAGTTCCCCTGGACAGGGGGGCACTGAAGCTTTCTTT. The encoded protein is CASSSPGQGGTEAFF. V is TRBV28 and J is TRBJ1-1, with TRBD1 matching over 10 bases. The germline gives CDR1 MDHEN, CDR2 SYDVKM. V was pared by 4 bases and J by 4 bases, with 6 bases of the junction left unmatched. This CDR3 spans 15 amino acids.